Sequencing of this T cell receptor beta chain was carried out in a study of control samples from healthy donors and cancer patients (dated by TCRdb to about 2020). Library creation used the immunoSEQ multiplex PCR assay. Drawn from immuneACCESS, this table holds only the in-frame rearrangements with V and J called that TCRdb kept. Clones are partly lost; checked studies trace under half to an unresolved V gene and leave the rest unexplained. The sample contains 70,000 to 90,000 clones, approximately 90% of them found a single time. Clones ranked in the top ten supply 1.9% of the sample. On this clone: This clone's antigen is unknown. Base qualities are missing; no much larger clone stands one base away.

Taken from the germline V gene, the CDR1 and CDR2 loops are SQVTM and ANQGSEA. The CDR3 measures 14 amino acids from cysteine to phenylalanine. Of all the DNA, just the CDR3 is kept, 42 bases in frame from base 1. Relative to germline, V is 6 bases shorter and J is 0 bases shorter, with 15 bases between their ends. Sequencing used PBMCs. Rearrangement joined TRBV29-1 to TRBJ2-7; a tentative D call is TRBD1 (6 bases match). This clonotype originated in a woman in her sixties or seventies with head and neck cancer. CDR3 sequence: CSVTVNRASYEQYF. The DNA sequence follows: TGCAGCGTGACGGTTAACAGGGCCTCCTACGAGCAGTACTTC.